A selection of T cell receptor beta chains follows, all from one sample in a study of spatial heterogeneity in lung cancer. TCRdb reprocessed the 5' RACE reads via MiXCR and lists one record per CDR3 protein. This table holds roughly 2,900 distinct CDR3 sequences, 7.5% to 10% found once. This specimen was normal lung tissue next to the tumor, taken at surgery. These receptors all stem from a male donor with early-stage non-small cell lung cancer. The CDR3 runs from the conserved cysteine through the conserved F or W. Fields, in order: V gene, J gene, D gene, clone size, CDR3 protein, CDR3 DNA. The D gene is left open where the match is weak. Rows give clone size only sometimes, using once, few, many, or a class for an expanded clone.

v_call: TRBV28; j_call: TRBJ1-5; d_call: TRBD1; clone_size: few; cdr3_aa: CASSPGGGGSNQPQHF; cdr3_nt: TGTGCCAGCTCCCCAGGGGGGGGCGGAAGCAATCAGCCCCAGCATTTT
v_call: TRBV20-1; j_call: TRBJ1-1; d_call: -; clone_size: medium-sized; cdr3_aa: CSARDFRFLNTEAFF; cdr3_nt: TGCAGTGCTAGAGATTTTAGGTTCTTGAACACTGAAGCTTTCTTT
v_call: TRBV3-1; j_call: TRBJ2-1; d_call: -; clone_size: medium-sized; cdr3_aa: CASSPGISQGVWFF; cdr3_nt: TGTGCCAGCAGCCCGGGTATCAGTCAGGGCGTGTGGTTCTTC
v_call: TRBV5-1; j_call: TRBJ2-5; d_call: -; clone_size: medium-sized; cdr3_aa: CASSPLQLQETQYF; cdr3_nt: TGCGCCAGCAGCCCCCTTCAGTTACAAGAGACCCAGTACTTC
v_call: TRBV21-1; j_call: TRBJ1-1; d_call: -; clone_size: -; cdr3_aa: CASSKATGQGWRNTEAFF; cdr3_nt: TGTGCCAGCAGCAAAGCGACGGGACAGGGATGGAGGAACACTGAAGCTTTCTTT
v_call: TRBV7-8; j_call: TRBJ1-2; d_call: -; clone_size: few; cdr3_aa: CASSFGRSYGYTF; cdr3_nt: TGTGCCAGCAGCTTTGGCCGGTCCTATGGCTACACCTTC
v_call: TRBV20-1; j_call: TRBJ1-5; d_call: -; clone_size: -; cdr3_aa: CSAPSGGIKQPQHF; cdr3_nt: TGCAGTGCCCCTTCGGGAGGTATCAAACAGCCCCAGCATTTT
v_call: TRBV6-5; j_call: TRBJ1-1; d_call: -; clone_size: medium-sized; cdr3_aa: CASSYFPDMNTEAFF; cdr3_nt: TGTGCCAGCAGTTACTTTCCAGACATGAACACTGAAGCTTTCTTT
v_call: TRBV5-1; j_call: TRBJ2-1; d_call: -; clone_size: many; cdr3_aa: CASSLYFGGPSDEQFF; cdr3_nt: TGCGCCAGCAGCTTGTATTTTGGAGGGCCGAGCGATGAGCAGTTCTTC
v_call: TRBV3-1; j_call: TRBJ2-3; d_call: TRBD2; clone_size: medium-sized; cdr3_aa: CASSHASSSGLQYF; cdr3_nt: TGTGCCAGCAGCCACGCCTCTTCTAGCGGCTTGCAGTATTTT
v_call: TRBV15; j_call: TRBJ2-1; d_call: -; clone_size: medium-sized; cdr3_aa: CATSPRSRSTGNNEQFF; cdr3_nt: TGTGCCACCAGCCCCCGGAGTAGGTCTACCGGAAACAATGAGCAGTTCTTC
v_call: TRBV28; j_call: TRBJ1-4; d_call: -; clone_size: -; cdr3_aa: CASSLSGEKLFF; cdr3_nt: TGTGCCAGCAGTTTATCCGGTGAAAAACTGTTTTTT
v_call: TRBV29-1; j_call: TRBJ1-2; d_call: -; clone_size: medium-sized; cdr3_aa: CSVGPEGGYGYTF; cdr3_nt: TGCAGCGTTGGCCCCGAAGGCGGCTATGGCTACACCTTC
v_call: TRBV7-2; j_call: TRBJ1-1; d_call: TRBD1; clone_size: medium-sized; cdr3_aa: CASSPSPGQEGRAFF; cdr3_nt: TGTGCCAGCAGCCCTTCTCCGGGACAGGAGGGGCGGGCTTTCTTT
v_call: TRBV30; j_call: TRBJ1-5; d_call: -; clone_size: many; cdr3_aa: CAWSMSGDNQPQHF; cdr3_nt: TGTGCCTGGAGTATGTCGGGGGACAATCAGCCCCAGCATTTT
v_call: TRBV11-2; j_call: TRBJ1-1; d_call: TRBD1; clone_size: medium-sized; cdr3_aa: CASSNRQGRAFF; cdr3_nt: TGTGCCAGCAGCAACCGACAGGGTCGGGCTTTCTTT
v_call: TRBV5-4; j_call: TRBJ2-1; d_call: TRBD1; clone_size: -; cdr3_aa: CASSSDGRQGHEQFF; cdr3_nt: TGTGCCAGCAGCTCGGACGGGAGACAGGGGCATGAGCAGTTCTTC
v_call: TRBV20-1; j_call: TRBJ1-2; d_call: -; clone_size: medium-sized; cdr3_aa: CSAREGGTSNYGYTF; cdr3_nt: TGCAGTGCTCGAGAGGGGGGGACCTCGAACTATGGCTACACCTTC
v_call: TRBV18; j_call: TRBJ2-7; d_call: -; clone_size: many; cdr3_aa: CASSPIARGTPYF; cdr3_nt: TGTGCCAGCTCACCAATCGCGAGGGGGACCCCGTACTTC
v_call: TRBV6-2/TRBV6-3; j_call: TRBJ2-5; d_call: -; clone_size: few; cdr3_aa: CASSLSGRGPLETQYF; cdr3_nt: TGTGCCAGCAGCCTTTCCGGCAGAGGACCTTTAGAGACCCAGTACTTC
v_call: TRBV3-1; j_call: TRBJ1-3; d_call: -; clone_size: many; cdr3_aa: CASSQDWSSGNTIYF; cdr3_nt: TGTGCCAGCAGCCAAGATTGGTCCTCTGGAAACACCATATATTTT
v_call: TRBV2; j_call: TRBJ1-6; d_call: -; clone_size: -; cdr3_aa: CAAFSGGSPLHF; cdr3_nt: TGTGCCGCGTTTTCCGGGGGGTCACCCCTCCACTTT
v_call: TRBV6-4; j_call: TRBJ2-6; d_call: TRBD2; clone_size: medium-sized; cdr3_aa: CASSRLAGSGANVLTF; cdr3_nt: TGTGCCAGCAGCAGACTAGCGGGGTCCGGGGCCAACGTCCTGACTTTC
v_call: TRBV27; j_call: TRBJ2-1; d_call: TRBD2; clone_size: few; cdr3_aa: CASSPRLAGGHDEQFF; cdr3_nt: TGTGCCAGCAGTCCCCGACTAGCGGGAGGGCATGATGAGCAGTTCTTC
v_call: TRBV12-3/TRBV12-4; j_call: TRBJ2-1; d_call: -; clone_size: -; cdr3_aa: CASSFSGATYNEQFF; cdr3_nt: TGTGCCAGCAGTTTCTCAGGGGCCACCTACAATGAGCAGTTCTTC
v_call: TRBV2; j_call: TRBJ2-5; d_call: TRBD1; clone_size: hyperexpanded; cdr3_aa: CASSEDRDRRETQYF; cdr3_nt: TGTGCCAGCAGTGAAGATAGGGACAGGCGAGAGACCCAGTACTTC
v_call: TRBV6-5; j_call: TRBJ2-1; d_call: TRBD2; clone_size: many; cdr3_aa: CASSPPLAGSYNEQFF; cdr3_nt: TGTGCCAGCAGTCCCCCACTAGCGGGCTCCTACAATGAGCAGTTCTTC
v_call: TRBV7-2; j_call: TRBJ1-1; d_call: -; clone_size: large; cdr3_aa: CASSWTVNTEAFF; cdr3_nt: TGTGCCAGCAGCTGGACGGTGAACACTGAAGCTTTCTTT
v_call: TRBV30; j_call: TRBJ1-6; d_call: -; clone_size: medium-sized; cdr3_aa: CAWTGHFNSPLHF; cdr3_nt: TGTGCCTGGACGGGACATTTCAATTCACCCCTCCACTTT
v_call: TRBV4-3; j_call: TRBJ1-1; d_call: -; clone_size: few; cdr3_aa: CASSQGLGGIEAFF; cdr3_nt: TGCGCCAGCAGCCAAGGCCTGGGGGGCATTGAAGCTTTCTTT
v_call: TRBV13; j_call: TRBJ2-5; d_call: -; clone_size: medium-sized; cdr3_aa: CASSCREEETQYF; cdr3_nt: TGTGCCAGCAGTTGTCGTGAGGAAGAGACCCAGTACTTC
v_call: TRBV20-1; j_call: TRBJ2-3; d_call: -; clone_size: medium-sized; cdr3_aa: CSDEQQESTDTQYF; cdr3_nt: TGCAGTGACGAACAACAGGAGAGCACAGATACGCAGTATTTT
v_call: TRBV14; j_call: TRBJ2-5; d_call: -; clone_size: few; cdr3_aa: CASSQTGASGTQYF; cdr3_nt: TGTGCCAGCAGCCAAACCGGGGCCAGCGGGACCCAGTACTTC
v_call: TRBV20-1; j_call: TRBJ2-1; d_call: TRBD2; clone_size: -; cdr3_aa: CSAPTSGRNEQFF; cdr3_nt: TGCAGTGCTCCGACTAGCGGGAGGAATGAGCAGTTCTTC
v_call: TRBV6-2/TRBV6-3; j_call: TRBJ2-5; d_call: TRBD2; clone_size: medium-sized; cdr3_aa: CASSYGTAGGQETQYF; cdr3_nt: TGTGCCAGCAGTTATGGTACAGCGGGGGGGCAAGAGACCCAGTACTTC
v_call: TRBV7-3; j_call: TRBJ2-1; d_call: -; clone_size: many; cdr3_aa: CASSSLGTHNEQFF; cdr3_nt: TGTGCCAGCAGCTCACTAGGGACTCACAATGAGCAGTTCTTC
v_call: TRBV4-1; j_call: TRBJ2-1; d_call: TRBD2; clone_size: -; cdr3_aa: CASSQVRLAGNEQFF; cdr3_nt: TGCGCCAGCAGCCAAGTGAGACTAGCGGGTAATGAGCAGTTCTTC
v_call: TRBV6-5; j_call: TRBJ1-1; d_call: -; clone_size: medium-sized; cdr3_aa: CASSDTYTEAFF; cdr3_nt: TGTGCCAGCAGTGACACTTACACTGAAGCTTTCTTT
v_call: TRBV6-1; j_call: TRBJ2-3; d_call: -; clone_size: -; cdr3_aa: CASSAQTRRQGSTDTQYF; cdr3_nt: TGTGCCAGCAGTGCTCAGACAAGGAGGCAGGGTAGCACAGATACGCAGTATTTT
v_call: TRBV7-9; j_call: TRBJ2-1; d_call: TRBD2; clone_size: medium-sized; cdr3_aa: CASSFSSGGRDEQFF; cdr3_nt: TGTGCCAGCAGCTTCTCAAGCGGGGGACGGGATGAGCAGTTCTTC
v_call: TRBV24-1; j_call: TRBJ2-1; d_call: -; clone_size: medium-sized; cdr3_aa: CATGWGSEQFF; cdr3_nt: TGTGCCACCGGATGGGGAAGTGAGCAGTTCTTC